The source of this T cell receptor beta chain is a study of blood T cells in healthy people across ages. For the study at large: Researchers report that template switching captured about one barcoded beta molecule per two T cells.

This clonotype was counted only a few times. V dropped 4 bases and J dropped 4 bases, with 11 bases sitting between them. From germline, CDR1 is SGHTA and CDR2 FQGNSA. The CDR3 sequence is 14 residues long. Combining a sample-barcoded 5' primer with a J-beta primer mix, a second PCR ran for roughly 7 to 12 cycles. TCRdb re-called the 5' RACE reads through MiXCR, storing one row per CDR3 protein. The sample comprises 950,000 to 1,200,000 distinct CDR3 sequences, around two fifths of which are singletons, and roughly 13% rests with the top ten. The TCR comes from a man aged 18-30 years in good health. The chain links TRBV7-2 to TRBJ2-4; tentatively, D is TRBD2 (6 bases). The sample consisted of blood. DNA for the CDR3: TGTGCCAGCAGCTGGGCGGGGTTAAAAAACATTCAGTACTTC. Protein: CASSWAGLKNIQYF.